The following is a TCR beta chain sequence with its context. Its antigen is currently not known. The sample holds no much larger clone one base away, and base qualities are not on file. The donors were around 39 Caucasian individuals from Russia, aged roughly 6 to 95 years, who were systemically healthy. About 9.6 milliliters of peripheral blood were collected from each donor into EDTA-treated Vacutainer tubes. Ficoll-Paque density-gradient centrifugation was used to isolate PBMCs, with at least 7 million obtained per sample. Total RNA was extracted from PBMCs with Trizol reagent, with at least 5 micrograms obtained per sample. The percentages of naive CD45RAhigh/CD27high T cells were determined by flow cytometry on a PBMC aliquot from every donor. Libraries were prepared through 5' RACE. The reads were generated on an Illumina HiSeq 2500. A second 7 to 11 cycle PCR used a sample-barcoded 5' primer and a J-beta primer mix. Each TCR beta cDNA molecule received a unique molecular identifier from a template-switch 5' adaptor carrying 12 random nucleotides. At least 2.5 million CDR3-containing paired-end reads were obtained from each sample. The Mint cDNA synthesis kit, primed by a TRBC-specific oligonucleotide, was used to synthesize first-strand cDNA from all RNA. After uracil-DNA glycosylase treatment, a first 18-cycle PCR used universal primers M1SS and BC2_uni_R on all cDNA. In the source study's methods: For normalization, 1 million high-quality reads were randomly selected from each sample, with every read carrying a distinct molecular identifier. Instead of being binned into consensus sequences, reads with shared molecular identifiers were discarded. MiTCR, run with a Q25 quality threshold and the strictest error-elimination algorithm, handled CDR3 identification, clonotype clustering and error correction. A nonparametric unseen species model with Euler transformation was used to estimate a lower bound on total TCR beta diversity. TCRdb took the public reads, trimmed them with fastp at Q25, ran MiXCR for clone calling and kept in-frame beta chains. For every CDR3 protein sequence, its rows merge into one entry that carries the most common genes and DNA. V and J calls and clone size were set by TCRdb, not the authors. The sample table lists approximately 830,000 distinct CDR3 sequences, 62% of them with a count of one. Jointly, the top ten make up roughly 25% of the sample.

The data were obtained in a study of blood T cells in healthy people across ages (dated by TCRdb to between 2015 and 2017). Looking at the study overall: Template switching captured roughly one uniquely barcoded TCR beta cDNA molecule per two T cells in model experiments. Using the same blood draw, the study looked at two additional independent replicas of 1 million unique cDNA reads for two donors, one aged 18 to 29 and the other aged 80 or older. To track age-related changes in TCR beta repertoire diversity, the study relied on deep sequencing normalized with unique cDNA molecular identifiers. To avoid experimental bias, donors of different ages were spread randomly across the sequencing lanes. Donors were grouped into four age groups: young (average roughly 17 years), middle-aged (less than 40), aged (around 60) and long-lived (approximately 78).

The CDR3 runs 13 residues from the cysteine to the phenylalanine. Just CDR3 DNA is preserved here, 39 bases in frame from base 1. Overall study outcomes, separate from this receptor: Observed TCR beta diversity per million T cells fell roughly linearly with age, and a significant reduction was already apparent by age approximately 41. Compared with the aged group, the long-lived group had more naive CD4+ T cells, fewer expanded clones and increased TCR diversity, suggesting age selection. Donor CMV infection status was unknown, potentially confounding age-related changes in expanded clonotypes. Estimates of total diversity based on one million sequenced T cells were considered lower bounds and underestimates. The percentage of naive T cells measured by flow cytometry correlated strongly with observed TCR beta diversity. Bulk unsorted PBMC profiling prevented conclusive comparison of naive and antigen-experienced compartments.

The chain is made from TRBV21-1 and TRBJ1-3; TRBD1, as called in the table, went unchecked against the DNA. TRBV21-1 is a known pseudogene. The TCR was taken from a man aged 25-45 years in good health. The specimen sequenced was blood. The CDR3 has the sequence CLPRSVSGNTIYF. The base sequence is TGTCTCCCCCGTAGCGTCTCTGGAAACACCATATATTTT.